The present entry profiles one T cell receptor beta chain with its context. Its antigen is as yet unknown. MiXCR was run by TCRdb on the reads, yielding one entry per CDR3 protein. This sample has about 830,000 distinct CDR3 sequences, with about 30% found just once. CDR3 length: 15 amino acids. Germline loops: CDR1 MDHEN, CDR2 SYDVKM. V gave up 1 base and J gave up 10 bases, with 17 bases separating them. This record belongs to a study of T cell repertoires in cytomegalovirus infection. This sample comprised cultured CD8+ T cells from PBMCs, obtained from culture after CMV antigen stimulation. The source of this sequence is a human donor in good health (CMV status not recorded). Some clones in this sample may be carry-over from other donors' samples. The V gene is TRBV28, the J gene TRBJ2-1, with D possibly TRBD1 on 6 matching bases. This CDR3 reads CASSLSYRFQGEQFF. Here the CDR3 DNA reads TGTGCCAGCAGTTTATCATACCGTTTTCAGGGGGAGCAGTTCTTC.